Below are 3 T cell receptor beta chains sequenced from a single sample in a study of OX40 agonist ivuxolimab in advanced cancers. Produced via immunoSEQ multiplex PCR; TCRdb's table is partial and in-frame only. The sample records around 74,000 clones, approximately 83% being singletons. This material consisted of CD4+ or CD8+ T cells sorted from blood, taken in a trial of the OX40 agonist ivuxolimab. These receptors all stem from an adult with an advanced solid tumor such as melanoma, head and neck, liver or kidney cancer.

The chain links TRBV2 to TRBJ1-1; D is unresolved. V lost 7 bases and J lost 6, with 9 bases in between. CDR3 length: 11 amino acids. Per germline, CDR1 SNHLY and CDR2 FYNNEI. The CDR3 here is CASKSGAEAFF. CDR3 nucleotides: TGTGCCAGCAAAAGTGGGGCTGAAGCTTTCTTT.

The chain combines TRBV14 with TRBJ2-3; TRBD2 matches at 7 bases. The germline gives CDR1 SGHDN, CDR2 FVKESK. The CDR3 contains 14 residues. V was pared by 3 bases and J by 2 bases, with 2 bases of the junction left unmatched. CDR3 residues: CASSQSGVTDTQYF. The DNA for the CDR3 is TGTGCCAGCAGCCAGAGCGGGGTCACAGATACGCAGTATTTT.

Ten or more counts support this clone. The rearrangement joins TRBV30 to TRBJ1-1; the match to TRBD1 covers 7 bases. CDR1 and CDR2 from the germline V gene are GTSNPN and SVGIG (reference sequence). Trimming removed 1 base from V and 2 bases from J; junction bases left unmatched: 4. The CDR3 contains 14 residues. The CDR3 loop is CAWSEGQPNTEAFF. The CDR3 region has the DNA TGTGCCTGGAGTGAGGGACAGCCAAACACTGAAGCTTTCTTT.